The present entry profiles one TCR beta chain with its context. Its antigen is currently unknown. The same CDR3 is also encoded by other DNA sequences in this sample. Execution of the assay was at deep level. Only in-frame clones appear in the TCRdb table, and some are missing; sequencing was by immunoSEQ multiplex PCR. The sample records 1,400,000 or so clones, less than 99% being singletons. In germline, CDR1 is SQVTM, CDR2 ANQGSEA. The CDR3 spans 12 residues. Trimming removed 4 bases at V and 3 bases at J, with 8 bases between. The sample is drawn from a study of shared clonotypes between healthy human individuals. Study conclusions and caveats: The four-donor shared clonotypes exceeded non-shared clonotypes in generation probability, with non-shared ones scoring lower.

The V call is TRBV29-1, the J call TRBJ2-3; weak D call: TRBD1 (5 bases). The sample consisted of naive CD4+ T cells sorted from blood. Described subset: CD45RA+ positively selected. The receptor was derived from a man aged 25 to 40 in good health. Written as DNA, the CDR3 is TGCAGCGTTGGTCAGGGAACAGATACGCAGTATTTT. It codes for CSVGQGTDTQYF.